The TCR beta chain under discussion was sequenced for a study of regulatory T cells in long-lasting Graves disease. Turning to the study itself: Over 5 years on antithyroid drugs plus positive TSH receptor antibodies marked Graves' disease as persistent.

Germline loops: CDR1 MDHEN, CDR2 SYDVKM. V lost 6 bases to trimming and J lost 6 bases, with 17 bases between them. The CDR3 loop spans 14 amino acids. TCR beta libraries were built with iRepertoire HTBI primers and Arm-PCR of CDR3 regions. One entry per CDR3 protein results from TCRdb running MiXCR on the multiplex PCR reads. Found here are some 430,000 distinct CDR3 sequences, about 22% of them singletons; the top ten hold over 6%. This clonotype was seen many times. Antigen specificity is unknown. Study-level results: Limited sample numbers may have lowered accuracy. Public clonotype sharing was higher in persistent than newly diagnosed patients. There were preferences for TRBV28, TRBJ1-2 and TRBJ2-5 in persistent disease.

Time point specified: persistent/refractory GD, antithyroid drugs over 5 years with positive TRAb. PBMCs were the source of the RNA used for TCR sequencing. This material consisted of peripheral blood mononuclear cells (PBMCs), taken when the disease was refractory, from a patient treated with antithyroid drugs. The chain uses TRBV28 and TRBJ1-1; tentatively, D is TRBD1 (5 bases). The sequence was collected from a female donor with Graves disease. CDR3 DNA: TGTGCCAGCAGAATCGGCCTACAGGCCGCTGAAGCTTTCTTT. It codes for CASRIGLQAAEAFF.